This T cell receptor beta chain was observed in a study of memory CD4+ T cells and cytomegalovirus serostatus. Study-level results: About 40% of the roughly 160 known CMV-associated TCRbeta sequences appeared in CD4+ memory.

CDR3 length: 16 residues. Trimming left V 4 bases short and J 9 bases short, with 25 bases between. CDR1 is MNHEY and CDR2 is SVGAGI in the germline V gene. The table came from immunoSEQ multiplex PCR; TCRdb's copy has only in-frame clones and leaves some out. Of about 61,000 clones listed, over 70% are singletons. By sample fraction, this clone is medium-sized (0.01 to 0.1%). Its antigen remains unidentified. Single viable CD3+CD4+CD8-CD45RO+ cells were sorted as the memory CD4+ T cells. The receptor was derived from an adult in good health and CMV-seronegative. Some clones in this sample may be carry-over from other donors' samples. The V and J genes are TRBV6-5 and TRBJ2-7; possibly TRBD1 for D (6 bases). The sample comprised memory CD4+ T cells from blood. The CDR3 reads CASSSWEQGRGAGQYF. Written as DNA, the CDR3 is TGTGCCAGCAGTTCCTGGGAACAGGGACGTGGGGCAGGGCAGTACTTC.